This TCR beta chain stems from a study of human T cells and chemical hapten exposure. Turning to the study itself: TCR yields per sample varied, mainly owing to small pooled library volume differences.

Stated time point: patch test 2, 6 weeks after DPC sensitization. Treatment noted: therapeutic diphenylcyclopropenone sensitization with weekly scalp DPC. It was the library that attached unique molecular identifiers to individual cDNA molecules. Each CDR3 protein gets one entry after TCRdb re-called the RACE reads with MiXCR. The sample contains around 67,000 distinct CDR3 sequences, 7.5% to 9.5% of which appear only once. CDR1 is MNHNY, CDR2 SVGAGI, per germline (reference sequence). The CDR3 contains 17 residues. V lost 6 bases, J lost 0 bases, and 15 bases lay in between. The receptor was derived from a woman aged 50 to 60 with alopecia areata. Some clones in this sample may be carry-over from other donors' samples. This material consisted of whole blood, taken in connection with sensitization to the hapten diphenylcyclopropenone (DPC). J is TRBJ2-6 and V is TRBV6-6; D remains ambiguous. The CDR3 spells CASSQNTSRSGANVLTF. Here the CDR3 DNA reads TGTGCCAGCAGCCAGAACACGTCCCGCTCTGGGGCCAACGTCCTGACTTTC.